Listed below are T cell receptor beta chains from one sample, sequenced in a study of beta chain features in type 1 diabetes. This table comes from immunoSEQ multiplex PCR, and its TCRdb copy is limited to in-frame clones, with some not included. Of around 140,000 clones listed, around 9.3% are singletons. Specimen: naive CD4+ T cells from blood. The receptor set was obtained from a man younger than 30 in good health. Each CDR3 is given with its conserved first and last residue. The order of the fields is J gene, clone size, V gene, D gene, CDR3 length, CDR3 DNA, CDR3 protein. D genes are given only for firm matches. Clone sizes are given selectively: once, few, many, or a class where the clone is expanded.

J gene: TRBJ1-2; clone size: -; V gene: TRBV7-8; D gene: TRBD1; CDR3 length: 16; CDR3 DNA: TGTGCCAGCAGCCTAGGGGACAGGCTTACTAACTATGGCTACACCTTC; CDR3 protein: CASSLGDRLTNYGYTF
J gene: TRBJ2-7; clone size: -; V gene: TRBV18; D gene: TRBD2; CDR3 length: 13; CDR3 DNA: TGTGCCAGCTCACCACCGGACGGGAGGGAGCAGTACTTC; CDR3 protein: CASSPPDGREQYF
J gene: TRBJ1-3; clone size: many; V gene: TRBV4-2; D gene: -; CDR3 length: 13; CDR3 DNA: TGTGCCAGCAGCCAGAGCACCGGAAACACCATATATTTT; CDR3 protein: CASSQSTGNTIYF
J gene: TRBJ2-7; clone size: few; V gene: TRBV9; D gene: -; CDR3 length: 14; CDR3 DNA: TGTGCCAGCAGCGCGGGGAGGCGGGACTACGAGCAGTACTTC; CDR3 protein: CASSAGRRDYEQYF
J gene: TRBJ2-7; clone size: few; V gene: TRBV6-6; D gene: TRBD1; CDR3 length: 15; CDR3 DNA: TGTGCCAGCAGATACACAGGGGGCGTCGTCTACGAGCAGTACTTC; CDR3 protein: CASRYTGGVVYEQYF
J gene: TRBJ2-3; clone size: few; V gene: TRBV4-3; D gene: TRBD1; CDR3 length: 15; CDR3 DNA: TGCGCCAGCAGCCCGGGACAGGGGAACACAGATACGCAGTATTTT; CDR3 protein: CASSPGQGNTDTQYF
J gene: TRBJ2-2; clone size: -; V gene: TRBV27; D gene: TRBD1; CDR3 length: 16; CDR3 DNA: TGTGCCAGCAGTCCTGACAGGGGGATAAACACCGGGGAGCTGTTTTTT; CDR3 protein: CASSPDRGINTGELFF
J gene: TRBJ1-6; clone size: many; V gene: TRBV4-1; D gene: -; CDR3 length: 15; CDR3 DNA: TGCGCCAGCGGCAAAGCGGGGGGCGATAATTCACCCCTCCACTTT; CDR3 protein: CASGKAGGDNSPLHF
J gene: TRBJ2-7; clone size: few; V gene: TRBV27; D gene: -; CDR3 length: 14; CDR3 DNA: TGTGCCAGCAGTTTATCCAGGGGATCCTACGAGCAGTACTTC; CDR3 protein: CASSLSRGSYEQYF
J gene: TRBJ2-7; clone size: -; V gene: TRBV6-5; D gene: -; CDR3 length: 12; CDR3 DNA: TGTGCCAGCAAATTAGGGAGCGGCGAGCAGTACTTC; CDR3 protein: CASKLGSGEQYF
J gene: TRBJ2-1; clone size: -; V gene: TRBV6-1; D gene: TRBD2; CDR3 length: 15; CDR3 DNA: TGTGCCAGCATATTTAGCGGGAGCTCCTACAATGAGCAGTTCTTC; CDR3 protein: CASIFSGSSYNEQFF
J gene: TRBJ2-1; clone size: -; V gene: TRBV6-5; D gene: -; CDR3 length: 13; CDR3 DNA: TGTGCCAGCAGTCGTGACAGATACAATGAGCAGTTCTTC; CDR3 protein: CASSRDRYNEQFF
J gene: TRBJ2-5; clone size: few; V gene: TRBV5-1; D gene: -; CDR3 length: 15; CDR3 DNA: TGCGCCAGCAGCTTGGTGGGCGGGGGCCAAGGAACCCAGTACTTC; CDR3 protein: CASSLVGGGQGTQYF
J gene: TRBJ1-1; clone size: -; V gene: TRBV5-1; D gene: TRBD1; CDR3 length: 14; CDR3 DNA: TGCGCCAGCAGTCGGGACAGACCGAACACTGAAGCTTTCTTT; CDR3 protein: CASSRDRPNTEAFF
J gene: TRBJ1-4; clone size: few; V gene: TRBV5-6; D gene: -; CDR3 length: 14; CDR3 DNA: TGTGCCAGCGGGCTCGGGGGTACTAATGAAAAACTGTTTTTT; CDR3 protein: CASGLGGTNEKLFF
J gene: TRBJ1-5; clone size: few; V gene: TRBV7-2; D gene: TRBD1; CDR3 length: 17; CDR3 DNA: TGTGCCAGCAGCCACGGACAGGGGATGGGAAGCAATCAGCCCCAGCATTTT; CDR3 protein: CASSHGQGMGSNQPQHF
J gene: TRBJ2-7; clone size: few; V gene: TRBV2; D gene: TRBD1; CDR3 length: 15; CDR3 DNA: TGTGCCAGCAGTGAGGGACAGGGAAACTACTACGAGCAGTACTTC; CDR3 protein: CASSEGQGNYYEQYF
J gene: TRBJ2-7; clone size: few; V gene: TRBV7-2; D gene: TRBD1; CDR3 length: 13; CDR3 DNA: TGTGCCAGCAGCTTGGACAGGTCCTACGAGCAGTACTTC; CDR3 protein: CASSLDRSYEQYF
J gene: TRBJ1-5; clone size: few; V gene: TRBV2; D gene: -; CDR3 length: 14; CDR3 DNA: TGTGCCAGCAGGGACAGAATAGCAAATCAGCCCCAGCATTTT; CDR3 protein: CASRDRIANQPQHF
J gene: TRBJ2-1; clone size: -; V gene: TRBV5-4; D gene: TRBD2; CDR3 length: 16; CDR3 DNA: TGTGCCAGCAGCAGAACTAGCGGGGCCTTCCCCAATGAGCAGTTCTTC; CDR3 protein: CASSRTSGAFPNEQFF
J gene: TRBJ1-4; clone size: few; V gene: TRBV6-5; D gene: -; CDR3 length: 15; CDR3 DNA: TGTGCCAGCAGCGACGTAAGGGCAGGGAATGAAAAACTGTTTTTT; CDR3 protein: CASSDVRAGNEKLFF
J gene: TRBJ2-5; clone size: few; V gene: TRBV9; D gene: TRBD1; CDR3 length: 16; CDR3 DNA: TGTGCCAGCAGCACGCGACAGGGTTTGGGACAAGAGACCCAGTACTTC; CDR3 protein: CASSTRQGLGQETQYF